Below, one T cell receptor (beta chain) is given with its context. Germline CDR1 is WSHSY and CDR2 is SAAADI. The CDR3 is made up of 17 amino acids. The junction had 13 bases not matched to a gene; V was cut back by 6 bases and J by 5 bases. These data belong to a study of cytotoxic CD8 clonotypes in ibrutinib-treated CLL. Using immunoSEQ multiplex PCR, the repertoire was profiled, and TCRdb retains in-frame clones only, with some absent. The profile covers approximately 190,000 clones, with 79% appearing a single time and roughly 10% taken by the ten largest. This chain uses TRBV10-2 with TRBJ2-1; 10 bases line up with TRBD2. This sequence was found in a human donor with chronic lymphocytic leukemia. The material sequenced was PBMCs, taken after 12 months of ibrutinib treatment. CDR3 DNA sequence: TGCGCCAGCAGGCAGGGGGTGTGGCTAGCGGGGGACAATGAGCAGTTCTTC. This encodes CASRQGVWLAGDNEQFF.